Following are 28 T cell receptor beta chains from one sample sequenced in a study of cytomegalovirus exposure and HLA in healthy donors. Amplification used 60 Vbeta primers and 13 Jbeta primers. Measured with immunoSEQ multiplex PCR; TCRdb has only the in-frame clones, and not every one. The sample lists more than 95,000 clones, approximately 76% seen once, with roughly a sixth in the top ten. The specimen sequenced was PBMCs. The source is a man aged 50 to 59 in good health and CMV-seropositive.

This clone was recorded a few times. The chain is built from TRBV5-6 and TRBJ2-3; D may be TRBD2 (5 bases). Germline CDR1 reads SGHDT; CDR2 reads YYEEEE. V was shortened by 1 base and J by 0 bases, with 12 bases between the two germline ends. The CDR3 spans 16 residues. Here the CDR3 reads CASSLTSDSSTDTQYF. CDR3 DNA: TGTGCCAGCAGCTTGACTAGTGATTCTAGCACAGATACGCAGTATTTT.

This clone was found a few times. The CDR3: CASTVSLAGGPGDEQYF. In nucleotides, the CDR3 is TGTGCCAGCACGGTATCACTAGCGGGAGGGCCAGGGGACGAGCAGTACTTC. This sequence joins TRBV2 and TRBJ2-7; 13 positions match TRBD2. The CDR3 has 17 amino acids. J lost 5 bases, V lost 7 bases, and 14 bases had no gene match. The germline gives CDR1 SNHLY, CDR2 FYNNEI.

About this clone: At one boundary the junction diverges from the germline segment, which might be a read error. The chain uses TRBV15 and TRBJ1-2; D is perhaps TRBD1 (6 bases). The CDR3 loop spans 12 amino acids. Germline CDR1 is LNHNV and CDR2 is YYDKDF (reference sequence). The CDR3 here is CATSRAEGHPAF. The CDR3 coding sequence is TGTGCCACCAGCAGAGCCGAGGGACACCCCGCCTTC.

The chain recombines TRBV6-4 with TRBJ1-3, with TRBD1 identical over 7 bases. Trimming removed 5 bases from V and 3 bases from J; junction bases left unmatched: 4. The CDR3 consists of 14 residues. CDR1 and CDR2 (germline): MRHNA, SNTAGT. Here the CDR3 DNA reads TGTGCCAGCAGTCCGGACAGGAATGGAAACACCATATATTTT. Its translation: CASSPDRNGNTIYF.

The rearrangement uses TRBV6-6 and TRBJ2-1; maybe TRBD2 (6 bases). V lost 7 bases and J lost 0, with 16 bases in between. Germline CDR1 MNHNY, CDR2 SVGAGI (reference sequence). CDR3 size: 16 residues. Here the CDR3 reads CASNKRASTSYNEQFF. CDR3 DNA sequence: TGTGCCAGCAACAAGCGGGCTTCCACCTCCTACAATGAGCAGTTCTTC.

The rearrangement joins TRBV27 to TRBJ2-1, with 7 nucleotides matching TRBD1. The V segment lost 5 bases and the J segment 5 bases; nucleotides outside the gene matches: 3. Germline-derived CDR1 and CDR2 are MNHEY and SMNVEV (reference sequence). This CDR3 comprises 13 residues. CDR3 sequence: CASSRDRHNEQFF. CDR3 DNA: TGTGCCAGCAGTCGGGACAGACACAATGAGCAGTTCTTC.

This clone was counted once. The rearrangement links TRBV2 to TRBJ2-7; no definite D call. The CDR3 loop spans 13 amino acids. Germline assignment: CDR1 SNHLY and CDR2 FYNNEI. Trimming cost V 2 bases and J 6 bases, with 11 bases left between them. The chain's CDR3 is CASSEIGSPEQYF. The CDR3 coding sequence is TGTGCCAGCAGTGAAATCGGGTCGCCCGAGCAGTACTTC.

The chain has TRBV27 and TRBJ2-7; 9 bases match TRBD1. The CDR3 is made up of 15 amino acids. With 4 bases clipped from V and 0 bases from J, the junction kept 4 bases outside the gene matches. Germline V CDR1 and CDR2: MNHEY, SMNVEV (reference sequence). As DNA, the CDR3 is TGTGCCAGCAGTTCCCCGGGACAGGGCTCCTACGAGCAGTACTTC. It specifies CASSSPGQGSYEQYF.

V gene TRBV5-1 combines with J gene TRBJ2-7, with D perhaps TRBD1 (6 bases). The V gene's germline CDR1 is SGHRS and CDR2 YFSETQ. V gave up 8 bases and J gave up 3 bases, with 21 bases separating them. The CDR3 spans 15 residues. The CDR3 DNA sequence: TGCGCCAGTAGGTTTCTACAGGGAATTGGCTACGAGCAGTACTTC. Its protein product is CASRFLQGIGYEQYF.

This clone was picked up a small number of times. The CDR3: CASSSGRSREQYF. In DNA form, the CDR3 reads TGTGCCAGCAGCTCCGGCCGGAGTCGCGAGCAGTACTTC. V gene TRBV5-4 combines with J gene TRBJ2-7; D gene ambiguous. The CDR3 has 13 residues. Germline loops: CDR1 SGHNT, CDR2 YYREEE (reference sequence). The V end was cut by 3 bases, the J end by 6 bases, with 13 bases between.

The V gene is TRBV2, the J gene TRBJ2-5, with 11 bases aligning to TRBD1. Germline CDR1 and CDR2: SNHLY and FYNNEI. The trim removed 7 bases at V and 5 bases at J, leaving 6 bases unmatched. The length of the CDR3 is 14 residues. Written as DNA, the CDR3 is TGTGCCAGCACCTGGACAGGGGGCGTGGAGACCCAGTACTTC. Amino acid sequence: CASTWTGGVETQYF.

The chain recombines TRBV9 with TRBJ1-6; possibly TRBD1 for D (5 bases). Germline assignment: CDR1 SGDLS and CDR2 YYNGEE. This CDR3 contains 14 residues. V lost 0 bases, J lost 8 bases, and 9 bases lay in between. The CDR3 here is CASSVGQGDSPLHF. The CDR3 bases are TGTGCCAGCAGCGTAGGCCAGGGTGATTCACCCCTCCACTTT.

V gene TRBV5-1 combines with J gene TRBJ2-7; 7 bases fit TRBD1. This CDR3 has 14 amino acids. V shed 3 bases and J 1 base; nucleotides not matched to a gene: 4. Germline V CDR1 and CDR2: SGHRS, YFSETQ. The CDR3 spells CASSSATGSYEQYF. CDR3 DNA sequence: TGCGCCAGCAGCTCCGCGACAGGGTCCTACGAGCAGTACTTC.

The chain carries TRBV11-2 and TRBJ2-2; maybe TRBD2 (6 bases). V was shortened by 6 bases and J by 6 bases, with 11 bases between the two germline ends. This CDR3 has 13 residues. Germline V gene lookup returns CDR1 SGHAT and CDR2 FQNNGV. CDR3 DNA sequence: TGTGCCAGCAGTCGGGCGGGGCCCGGGGAGCTGTTTTTT. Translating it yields CASSRAGPGELFF.

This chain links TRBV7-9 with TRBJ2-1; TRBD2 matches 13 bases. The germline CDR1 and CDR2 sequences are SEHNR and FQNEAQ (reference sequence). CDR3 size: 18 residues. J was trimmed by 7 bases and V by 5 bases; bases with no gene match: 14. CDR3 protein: CASSLIPTRGLAGNEQFF. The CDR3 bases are TGTGCCAGCAGCCTAATCCCCACGCGGGGACTAGCGGGAAATGAGCAGTTCTTC.

The CDR3 loop is CASSFMRSYGYTF. Written as DNA, the CDR3 is TGTGCCAGCAGTTTCATGAGGAGCTATGGCTACACCTTC. This chain joins TRBV28 and TRBJ1-2; D is ambiguous. This CDR3 has 13 residues. V was clipped by 3 bases and J by 4 bases, with 9 bases between them. CDR1 MDHEN and CDR2 SYDVKM come from the germline V gene.

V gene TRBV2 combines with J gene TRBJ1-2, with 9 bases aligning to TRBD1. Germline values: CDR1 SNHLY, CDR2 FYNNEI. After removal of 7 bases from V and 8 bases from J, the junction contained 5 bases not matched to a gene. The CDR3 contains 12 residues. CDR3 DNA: TGTGCCAGCATCGACAGGGGGGAAGGCTACACCTTC. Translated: CASIDRGEGYTF.

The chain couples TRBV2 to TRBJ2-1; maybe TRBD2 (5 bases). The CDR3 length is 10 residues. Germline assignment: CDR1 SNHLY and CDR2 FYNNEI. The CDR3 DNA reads TGTGTCTCGGGCGGGAATGAGCAGTTCTTC. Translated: CVSGGNEQFF.

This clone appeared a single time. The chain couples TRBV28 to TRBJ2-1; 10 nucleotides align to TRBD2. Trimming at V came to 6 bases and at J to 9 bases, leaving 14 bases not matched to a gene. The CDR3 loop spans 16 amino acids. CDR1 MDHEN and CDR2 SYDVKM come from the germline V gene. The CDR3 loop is CASSRSGRPTGGEQFF. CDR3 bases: TGTGCCAGCAGCCGTAGCGGGAGGCCCACGGGGGGTGAGCAGTTCTTC.

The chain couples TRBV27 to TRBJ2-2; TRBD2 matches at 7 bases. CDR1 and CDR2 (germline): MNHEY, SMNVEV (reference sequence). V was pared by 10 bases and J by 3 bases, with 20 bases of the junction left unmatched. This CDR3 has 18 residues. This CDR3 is CATQPSPAGLGYTGELFF. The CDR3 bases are TGTGCCACCCAACCATCGCCCGCAGGACTAGGGTACACCGGGGAGCTGTTTTTT.

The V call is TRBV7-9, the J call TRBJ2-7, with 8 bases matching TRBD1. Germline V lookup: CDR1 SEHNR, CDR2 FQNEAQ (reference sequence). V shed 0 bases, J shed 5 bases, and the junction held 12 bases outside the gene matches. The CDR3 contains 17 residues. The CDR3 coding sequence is TGTGCCAGCAGCTTAGCGCAAGGGACAGGTCTTTTCGACGAGCAGTACTTC. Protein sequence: CASSLAQGTGLFDEQYF.

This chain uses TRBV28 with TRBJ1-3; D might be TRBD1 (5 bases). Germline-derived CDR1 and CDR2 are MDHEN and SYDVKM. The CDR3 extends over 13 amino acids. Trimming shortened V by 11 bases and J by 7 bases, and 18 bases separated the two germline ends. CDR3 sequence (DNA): TGTGCCCTCACCCCAGGGCGGGGCAACACCATATATTTT. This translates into CALTPGRGNTIYF.

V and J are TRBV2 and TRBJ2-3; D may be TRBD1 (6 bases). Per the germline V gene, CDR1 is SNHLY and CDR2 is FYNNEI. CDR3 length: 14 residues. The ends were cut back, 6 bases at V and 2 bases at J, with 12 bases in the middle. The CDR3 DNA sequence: TGTGCCAGCAGCACAGGGACCGTCACAGATACGCAGTATTTT. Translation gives CASSTGTVTDTQYF.

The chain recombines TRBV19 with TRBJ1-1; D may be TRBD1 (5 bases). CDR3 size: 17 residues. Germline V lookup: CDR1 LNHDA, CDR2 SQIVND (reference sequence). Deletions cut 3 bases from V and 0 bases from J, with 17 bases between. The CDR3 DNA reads TGTGCCAGTAGTATGGGGCCGGGGGAGTTAATGAACACTGAAGCTTTCTTT. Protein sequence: CASSMGPGELMNTEAFF.

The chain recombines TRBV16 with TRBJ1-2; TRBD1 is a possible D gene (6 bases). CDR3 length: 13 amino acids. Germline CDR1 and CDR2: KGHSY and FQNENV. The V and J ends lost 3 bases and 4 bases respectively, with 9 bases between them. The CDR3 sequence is CASSHGQPYGYTF. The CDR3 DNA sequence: TGTGCCAGCAGCCATGGACAGCCCTATGGCTACACCTTC.

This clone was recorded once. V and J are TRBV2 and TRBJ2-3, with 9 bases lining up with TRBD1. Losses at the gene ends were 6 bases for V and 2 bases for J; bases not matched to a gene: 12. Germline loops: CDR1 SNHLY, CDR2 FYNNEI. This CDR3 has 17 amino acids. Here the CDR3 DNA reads TGTGCCAGCAGCCCTAGGACAGGGGCGATCCACACAGATACGCAGTATTTT. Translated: CASSPRTGAIHTDTQYF. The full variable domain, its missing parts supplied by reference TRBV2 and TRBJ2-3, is EPEVTQTPSHQVTQMGQEVILRCVPISNHLYFYWYRQILGQKVEFLVSFYNNEISEKSEIFDDQFSVERPDGSNFTLKIRSTKLEDSAMYFCASSPRTGAIHTDTQYFGPGTRLTVL.

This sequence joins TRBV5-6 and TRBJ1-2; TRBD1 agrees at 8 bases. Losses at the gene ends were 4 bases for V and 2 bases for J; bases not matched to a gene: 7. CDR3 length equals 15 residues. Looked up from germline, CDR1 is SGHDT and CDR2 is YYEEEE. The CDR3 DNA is TGTGCCAGCAGCCGACTGAGACAGGGGAACTATGGCTACACCTTC. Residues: CASSRLRQGNYGYTF.

The CDR3 reads CASTSSGSFTYSTDTQYF. Written as DNA, the CDR3 is TGTGCCAGCACCTCCTCGGGTTCGTTTACCTATAGCACAGATACGCAGTATTTT. The chain joins TRBV28 to TRBJ2-3; D remains ambiguous. Between the trimmed V and J ends, which lost 7 bases and 0 bases, there was a span of 23 bases. The CDR3 is 18 residues long. In germline, CDR1 is MDHEN, CDR2 SYDVKM.